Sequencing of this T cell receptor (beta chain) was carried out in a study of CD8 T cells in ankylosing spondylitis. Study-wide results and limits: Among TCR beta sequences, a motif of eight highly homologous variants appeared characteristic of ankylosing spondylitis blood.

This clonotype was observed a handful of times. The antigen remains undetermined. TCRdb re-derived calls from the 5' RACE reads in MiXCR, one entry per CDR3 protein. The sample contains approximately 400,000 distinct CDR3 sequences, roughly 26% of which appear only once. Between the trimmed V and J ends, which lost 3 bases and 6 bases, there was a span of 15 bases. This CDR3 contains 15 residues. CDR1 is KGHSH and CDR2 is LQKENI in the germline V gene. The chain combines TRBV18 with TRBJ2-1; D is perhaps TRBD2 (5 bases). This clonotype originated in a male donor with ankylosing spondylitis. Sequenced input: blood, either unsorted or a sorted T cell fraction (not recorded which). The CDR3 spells CASSPPGSIRNEQFF. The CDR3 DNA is TGTGCCAGCTCACCCCCGGGATCCATCCGCAATGAGCAGTTCTTC.